The 25 T cell receptor beta chains below all came from one sample that was sequenced in a study of T cell clones after liver transplantation. The method was immunoSEQ multiplex PCR; TCRdb's version includes in-frame clones alone and lacks a portion of them. Here the sample spans roughly 100,000 clones, around four fifths being singletons. The sequences come from CD4+ T cells from blood, collected approximately 50 months after liver transplant. Source of these receptors: a human patient who received a liver transplant. These T cells may partly come from the graft donor.

CDR3 loop: CASIPRAGVGYNEQFF. DNA of the CDR3: TGTGCCAGCATTCCTCGGGCGGGGGTGGGCTACAATGAGCAGTTCTTC. The J gene is TRBJ2-1, the V gene TRBV27, with 7 bases matching TRBD2. The V segment lost 7 bases and the J segment 3 bases; nucleotides outside the gene matches: 12. Germline assignment: CDR1 MNHEY and CDR2 SMNVEV (reference sequence). This CDR3 has 16 residues.

The rearrangement joins TRBV7-8 to TRBJ1-1; TRBD1 agrees at 7 bases. The CDR3 contains 14 residues. J lost 1 base, V lost 5 bases, and 4 bases had no gene match. Germline-derived CDR1 and CDR2 are SGHVS and FQNEAQ. This CDR3 is CASSRDRANTEAFF. The CDR3 DNA sequence: TGTGCCAGCAGCCGGGACAGAGCGAACACTGAAGCTTTCTTT.

The chain uses TRBV15 and TRBJ2-7; D is unresolved. V was trimmed by 3 bases and J by 3 bases, leaving 6 bases between them. The CDR3 has 12 amino acids. Germline loops: CDR1 LNHNV, CDR2 YYDKDF (reference sequence). The CDR3 is CATSRSYYEQYF. Here the CDR3 DNA reads TGTGCCACCAGCAGGTCTTACTACGAGCAGTACTTC.

This clone was detected once. V and J are TRBV6-1 and TRBJ1-2; D call uncertain. Germline loops: CDR1 MNHNS, CDR2 SASEGT. The ends were cut back, 3 bases at V and 8 bases at J, with 16 bases in the middle. The CDR3 extends over 14 amino acids. The CDR3 DNA follows: TGTGCCAGCAGTGACCCCGTGAGGGTGGGAGGCTACACCTTC. It codes for CASSDPVRVGGYTF.

This clone was counted between two and nine times. V usage is TRBV7-9 and J usage is TRBJ2-7, with D possibly being TRBD1 or TRBD2 (5 bases each). CDR3 length equals 15 residues. CDR1 and CDR2 from the germline V gene are SEHNR and FQNEAQ (reference sequence). V was clipped by 5 bases and J by 4 bases, with 18 bases between them. CDR3 sequence (DNA): TGTGCCAGCAGCCTCCGGGACGGACCGTCTTACGAGCAGTACTTC. Translating it yields CASSLRDGPSYEQYF.

The chain has TRBV7-9 and TRBJ1-2, with 9 positions matching TRBD1. Per the germline V gene, CDR1 is SEHNR and CDR2 is FQNEAQ (reference sequence). V gave up 5 bases and J gave up 4 bases; unmatched junction bases: 5. This CDR3 is built from 14 residues. The CDR3, as DNA: TGTGCCAGCAGCATTGACAGGGGGGTCTATGGCTACACCTTC. Its protein is CASSIDRGVYGYTF.

The J gene is TRBJ2-3, the V gene TRBV10-3; unclear D gene. Germline CDR1 reads ENHRY; CDR2 reads SYGVKD. This CDR3 spans 14 amino acids. Deletions cut 0 bases from V and 0 bases from J, with 4 bases between. As DNA, the CDR3 is TGTGCCATCAGTGAGTCTAGCAGCACAGATACGCAGTATTTT. Its protein is CAISESSSTDTQYF.

This clone is a singleton in its sample. The rearrangement links TRBV29-1 to TRBJ2-7, with 7 positions matching TRBD1. The CDR3 has 15 amino acids. Germline V lookup: CDR1 SQVTM, CDR2 ANQGSEA. V gave up 5 bases and J gave up 0 bases; unmatched junction bases: 10. CDR3 residues: CSVHVPGQSSYEQYF. As DNA, the CDR3 is TGCAGCGTTCATGTCCCGGGACAGAGCTCCTACGAGCAGTACTTC.

This rearrangement joins TRBV7-6 to TRBJ2-7, with 9 bases identical to TRBD1. Trimming took 1 base from V and 0 from J; bases not matched to a gene: 1. CDR1 SGHVS and CDR2 FNYEAQ come from the germline V gene. CDR3 length: 15 amino acids. CDR3 residues: CASSLGTGVSYEQYF. The CDR3 DNA sequence: TGTGCCAGCAGCTTAGGGACAGGGGTCTCCTACGAGCAGTACTTC.

This clone was observed a single time. V is TRBV6-1 and J is TRBJ1-4; D gene uncertain. The CDR3 sequence is 14 residues long. The germline V gene has CDR1 MNHNS and CDR2 SASEGT. V lost 1 base and J lost 10, with 13 bases in between. CDR3 DNA sequence: TGTGCCAGCAGTGAAGTAGTAGGGTCTGCAAAACTGTTTTTT. This translates into CASSEVVGSAKLFF.

In its sample, this clone was seen a few times. The chain carries TRBV15 and TRBJ1-4, with D uncertain. The CDR3 is 16 residues long. CDR1 is LNHNV and CDR2 is YYDKDF in the germline V gene (reference sequence). V lost 3 bases and J lost 8, with 19 bases in between. The CDR3 nucleotides are TGTGCCACCAGCAGGTCCGTACTCCAAGGAGAGGAAAAACTGTTTTTT. Protein: CATSRSVLQGEEKLFF.

This chain joins TRBV6-5 and TRBJ2-7, with 7 bases matching TRBD1. Germline V gene sequence: CDR1 MNHEY, CDR2 SVGAGI. J gave up 7 bases and V 8 bases, and 8 bases lay outside the gene matches. This CDR3 contains 12 residues. The CDR3 region is CASLGQRGEQYF. The CDR3 DNA reads TGTGCCAGCCTGGGACAGAGAGGGGAGCAGTACTTC.

CDR3 residues: CASRTNGQPQHF. CDR3 DNA sequence: TGTGCCAGCCGCACCAACGGGCAGCCCCAGCATTTT. The chain joins TRBV28 to TRBJ1-5, with D unresolved. Trimming left V 8 bases short and J 7 bases short, with 12 bases between. Germline lookup yields CDR1 MDHEN and CDR2 SYDVKM. The CDR3 is 12 residues long.

This clone has a handful of counts. The genes are TRBV27 and TRBJ2-1; TRBD1 agrees at 7 bases. This CDR3 contains 14 residues. V was pared by 5 bases and J by 4 bases, with 5 bases of the junction left unmatched. The germline CDR1 and CDR2 sequences are MNHEY and SMNVEV (reference sequence). The CDR3: CASSTGDGYNEQFF. CDR3 DNA: TGTGCCAGCAGTACAGGGGACGGGTACAATGAGCAGTTCTTC.

V usage is TRBV2 and J usage is TRBJ2-7; 7 positions agree with TRBD1. The V segment lost 4 bases and the J segment 7 bases; nucleotides outside the gene matches: 13. The CDR3 loop spans 15 amino acids. Germline loops: CDR1 SNHLY, CDR2 FYNNEI. The CDR3 DNA sequence: TGTGCCAGCAGTGGCTCGGGACAGTCCTTGGGGGAGCAGTACTTC. Protein product: CASSGSGQSLGEQYF. The complete variable domain, with remaining parts taken from reference TRBV2 and TRBJ2-7, reads EPEVTQTPSHQVTQMGQEVILRCVPISNHLYFYWYRQILGQKVEFLVSFYNNEISEKSEIFDDQFSVERPDGSNFTLKIRSTKLEDSAMYFCASSGSGQSLGEQYFGPGTRLTVT.

This clone has a single count. The chain has TRBV10-3 and TRBJ2-3, with TRBD1 matching 7 bases. Germline V gene lookup returns CDR1 ENHRY and CDR2 SYGVKD. This CDR3 is 12 amino acids long. V shed 8 bases and J 6 bases; nucleotides not matched to a gene: 5. The CDR3, as DNA: TGTGCCATCGCCGACAGGGATGATACGCAGTATTTT. Translated, it gives CAIADRDDTQYF.

This clone occurred once. This chain links TRBV12-5 with TRBJ1-4; TRBD1 is a possible D gene (6 bases). Germline CDR1 and CDR2: LGHNT and FRNRAP. V was pared by 7 bases and J by 10 bases, with 16 bases between. This CDR3 region has 13 residues. The CDR3 region has the DNA TGTGCTAGTGCCCTACAGGGAGTCGGAAAACTGTTTTTT. Its protein is CASALQGVGKLFF.

The chain carries TRBV6-6 and TRBJ2-2, with D unresolved. Germline assignment: CDR1 MNHNY and CDR2 SVGAGI (reference sequence). Trimming shortened V by 8 bases and J by 5 bases, and 6 bases separated the two germline ends. This CDR3 spans 11 amino acids. The CDR3 reads CASQRTGELFF. The DNA for the CDR3 is TGTGCCAGCCAAAGAACCGGGGAGCTGTTTTTT.

With respect to this clone: The same CDR3 arises from other DNA sequences in this sample as well. V and J are TRBV5-1 and TRBJ1-1; D is unresolved. This CDR3 has 14 amino acids. Germline V gives CDR1 SGHRS, CDR2 YFSETQ. V was clipped by 4 bases and J by 0 bases, with 10 bases between them. The CDR3 loop is CASSLQGMNTEAFF. The CDR3 DNA reads TGCGCCAGCAGCCTCCAAGGAATGAACACTGAAGCTTTCTTT.

This clone was picked up many times. This chain connects TRBV18 to TRBJ2-7; D is unclear. This CDR3 has 12 residues. The V gene lost 3 bases and the J gene lost 6 bases, with 9 bases spanning the gap. Germline CDR1 and CDR2: KGHSH and LQKENI. The CDR3 here is CASSPEKGEQYF. CDR3 bases: TGTGCCAGCTCACCGGAGAAGGGCGAGCAGTACTTC.

The rearrangement joins TRBV11-3 to TRBJ1-2, with 7 bases that match TRBD1. Germline V CDR1 and CDR2: SGHNT, YENEEA. The CDR3 contains 17 residues. V shed 4 bases and J 4 bases; nucleotides not matched to a gene: 15. The CDR3 region is CASSSTRDRVKSYGYTF. DNA for the CDR3: TGTGCCAGCAGCTCCACAAGAGACAGGGTAAAAAGCTATGGCTACACCTTC.

This clone was observed a handful of times. The V and J genes are TRBV19 and TRBJ2-5, with TRBD1 matching 9 bases. The CDR3 runs to 14 residues. Germline V CDR1 and CDR2: LNHDA, SQIVND (reference sequence). The trim removed 3 bases at V and 4 bases at J, leaving 3 bases unmatched. The CDR3 spells CASSITGGVETQYF. The CDR3 nucleotides read TGTGCCAGTAGTATCACAGGGGGCGTAGAGACCCAGTACTTC.

This clone was seen once. The chain joins TRBV5-6 to TRBJ2-2, with D maybe TRBD1 (7 bases). The germline V gene has CDR1 SGHDT and CDR2 YYEEEE. V lost 1 base and J 4 bases, leaving 14 bases between the germline ends. CDR3 length: 16 amino acids. CDR3 in amino acids: CASSLPPGGGTGELFF. The CDR3 region has the DNA TGTGCCAGCAGCTTGCCCCCAGGGGGAGGCACCGGGGAGCTGTTTTTT. Supplemented by reference TRBV5-6 and TRBJ2-2, the full variable domain reads DAGVTQSPTHLIKTRGQQVTLRCSPKSGHDTVSWYQQALGQGPQFIFQYYEEEERQRGNFPDRFSGHQFPNYSSELNVNALLLGDSALYLCASSLPPGGGTGELFFGEGSRLTVL.

The chain has TRBV2 and TRBJ1-1; 8 bases are shared with TRBD1. V trimming: 6 bases; J trimming: 1 base; junction bases outside the gene matches: 7. The CDR3 spans 15 residues. CDR1 SNHLY and CDR2 FYNNEI come from the germline V gene. The DNA for the CDR3 is TGTGCCAGCAGGGTCAGGGGGCTCGGGAACACTGAAGCTTTCTTT. It is translated as CASRVRGLGNTEAFF.

This chain links TRBV30 with TRBJ1-5, with a possible D match to TRBD1 (5 bases). The germline V gene encodes CDR1 GTSNPN and CDR2 SVGIG (reference sequence). V was pared by 2 bases and J by 0 bases, with 8 bases between. The CDR3 consists of 14 residues. In DNA, the CDR3 is TGTGCCTGGAGTCGCGGGGGTAGCAATCAGCCCCAGCATTTT. Translated: CAWSRGGSNQPQHF.